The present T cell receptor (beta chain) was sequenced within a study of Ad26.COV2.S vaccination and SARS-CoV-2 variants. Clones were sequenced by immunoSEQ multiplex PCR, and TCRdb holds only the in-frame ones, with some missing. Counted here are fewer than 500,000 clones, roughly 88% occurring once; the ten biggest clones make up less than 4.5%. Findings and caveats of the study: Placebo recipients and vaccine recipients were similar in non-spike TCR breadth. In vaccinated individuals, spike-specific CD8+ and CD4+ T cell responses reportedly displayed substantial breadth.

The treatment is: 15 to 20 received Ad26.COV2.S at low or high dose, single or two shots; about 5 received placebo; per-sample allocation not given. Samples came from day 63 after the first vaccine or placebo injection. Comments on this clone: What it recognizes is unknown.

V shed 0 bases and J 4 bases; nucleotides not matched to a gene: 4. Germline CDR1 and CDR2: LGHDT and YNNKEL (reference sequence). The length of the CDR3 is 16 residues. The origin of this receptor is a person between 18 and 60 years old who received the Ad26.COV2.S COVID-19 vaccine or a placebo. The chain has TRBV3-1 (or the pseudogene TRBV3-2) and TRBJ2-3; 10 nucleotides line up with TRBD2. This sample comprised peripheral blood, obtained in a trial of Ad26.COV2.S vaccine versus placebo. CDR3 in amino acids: CASSQERLAGPDTQYF. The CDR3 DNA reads TGTGCCAGCAGCCAAGAGAGACTAGCGGGTCCAGATACGCAGTATTTT.